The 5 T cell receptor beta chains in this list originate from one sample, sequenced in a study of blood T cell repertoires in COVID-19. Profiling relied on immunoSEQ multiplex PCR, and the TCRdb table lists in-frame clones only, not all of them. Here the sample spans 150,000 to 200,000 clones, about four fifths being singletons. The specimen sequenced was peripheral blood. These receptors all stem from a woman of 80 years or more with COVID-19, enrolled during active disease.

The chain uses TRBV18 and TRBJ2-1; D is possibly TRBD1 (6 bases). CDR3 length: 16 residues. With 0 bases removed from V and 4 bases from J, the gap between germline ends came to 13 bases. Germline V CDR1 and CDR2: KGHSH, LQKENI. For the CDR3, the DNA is TGTGCCAGCTCACCACCGGGACACACATTGTACAATGAGCAGTTCTTC. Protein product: CASSPPGHTLYNEQFF.

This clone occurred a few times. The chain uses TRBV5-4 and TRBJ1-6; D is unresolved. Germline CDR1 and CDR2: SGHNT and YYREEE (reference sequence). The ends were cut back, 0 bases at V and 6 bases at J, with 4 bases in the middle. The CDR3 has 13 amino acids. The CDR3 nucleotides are TGTGCCAGCAGCTTGGGGCCTAATTCACCCCTCCACTTT. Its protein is CASSLGPNSPLHF. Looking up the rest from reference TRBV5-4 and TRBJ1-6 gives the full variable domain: ETGVTQSPTHLIKTRGQQVTLRCSSQSGHNTVSWYQQALGQGPQFIFQYYREEENGRGNFPPRFSGLQFPNYSSELNVNALELDDSALYLCASSLGPNSPLHFGNGTRLTVT.

DNA of the CDR3: TGTGCCAGCAGCCAGAGGACTAGCGGGGGGCTTGAAGGGGCCCAGTACTTC. It is translated as CASSQRTSGGLEGAQYF. The rearrangement uses TRBV3-1 (or the pseudogene TRBV3-2) and TRBJ2-5; 14 positions match TRBD2. V trimming: 3 bases; J trimming: 9 bases; junction bases outside the gene matches: 12. CDR1 is LGHDT and CDR2 is YNNKEL in the germline V gene (reference sequence). The CDR3 has 17 residues.

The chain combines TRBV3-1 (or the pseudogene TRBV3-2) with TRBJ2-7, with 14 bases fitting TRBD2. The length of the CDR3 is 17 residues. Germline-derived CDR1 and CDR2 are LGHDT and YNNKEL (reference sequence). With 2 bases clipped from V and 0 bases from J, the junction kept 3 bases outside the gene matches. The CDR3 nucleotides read TGTGCCAGCAGCCAACCGGGACTAGCGGGGGACTCCTACGAGCAGTACTTC. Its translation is CASSQPGLAGDSYEQYF.

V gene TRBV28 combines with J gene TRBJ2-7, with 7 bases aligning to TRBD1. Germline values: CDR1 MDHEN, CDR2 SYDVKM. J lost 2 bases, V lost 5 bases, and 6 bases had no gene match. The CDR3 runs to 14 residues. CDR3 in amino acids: CASSLGQAAYEQYF. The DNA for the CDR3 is TGTGCCAGCAGTCTAGGACAGGCGGCCTACGAGCAGTACTTC.